This T cell receptor beta chain was profiled in a study of human T cells and chemical hapten exposure. During construction of the library, unique molecular identifiers were attached to individual cDNA molecules for quantitative, reproducible TCR counting. One entry per CDR3 protein, called by TCRdb with MiXCR from the RACE reads. Here the sample spans about 380,000 distinct CDR3 sequences, 4.8% being singletons. Between the trimmed V and J ends, which lost 5 bases and 3 bases, there was a span of 14 bases. In germline, CDR1 is SEHNR, CDR2 FQNEAQ (reference sequence). CDR3 length: 14 amino acids. Sample time point: patch test 1, 2 weeks after DPC sensitization. Treatment given: therapeutic diphenylcyclopropenone sensitization with weekly scalp DPC.

The source is a woman aged 50 to 65 with alopecia areata. Some clones in this sample may be carry-over from other donors' samples. This specimen was whole blood, taken in connection with sensitization to the hapten diphenylcyclopropenone (DPC). This rearrangement joins TRBV7-9 to TRBJ2-7; D gene ambiguous. Written as DNA, the CDR3 is TGTGCCAGCAGCCCGCGCGATATGTTCTACGAGCAGTACTTC. Its translation is CASSPRDMFYEQYF.